These T cell receptor beta chains were read from a single sample in a study of cytomegalovirus exposure and HLA in healthy donors. The protocol was immunoSEQ multiplex PCR, while the TCRdb copy is restricted to in-frame clones and leaves out a portion. Of about 220,000 clones in the sample, just over 75% were seen once. The sample taken for sequencing was PBMCs. These receptors were taken from a young man in good health and CMV-seronegative. CDR3s include the opening cysteine and the closing phenylalanine or tryptophan. A D gene is named only where the DNA matches it firmly. A row's size may be missing; if present it is once, few, many or a size class.

v_call: TRBV7-7
clone_size: once
d_call: TRBD2
j_call: TRBJ2-2
cdr3_nt: TGTGCTAGCGGAGGGAGGGCCGGGGAGCTGTTTTTT
cdr3_aa: CASGGRAGELFF

v_call: TRBV18
clone_size: once
d_call: TRBD2
j_call: TRBJ2-7
cdr3_nt: TGTGCCAGCTCTCCTCGGGGGGGAGGAGACGAGCAGTACTTC
cdr3_aa: CASSPRGGGDEQYF

v_call: TRBV7-6
clone_size: few
d_call: TRBD1
j_call: TRBJ2-3
cdr3_nt: TGTGCCAGCAGCCTGGACAGGGGAGCAGATACGCAGTATTTT
cdr3_aa: CASSLDRGADTQYF

v_call: TRBV5-1
clone_size: .
d_call: TRBD1
j_call: TRBJ1-2
cdr3_nt: TGCGCCAGCAGCTTGGGCCCTGACAGGGCCGCTAACTATGGCTACACCTTC
cdr3_aa: CASSLGPDRAANYGYTF

v_call: TRBV19
clone_size: .
d_call: TRBD2
j_call: TRBJ2-1
cdr3_nt: TGTGCCAGTAGTCCAGGGACTAGCGGGAACTACAATGAGCAGTTCTTC
cdr3_aa: CASSPGTSGNYNEQFF

v_call: TRBV10-3
clone_size: .
d_call: TRBD1
j_call: TRBJ2-3
cdr3_nt: TGTGCCATCAGGGCCGGGACAGACACAGATACGCAGTATTTT
cdr3_aa: CAIRAGTDTDTQYF

v_call: TRBV28
clone_size: .
d_call: TRBD2
j_call: TRBJ2-7
cdr3_nt: TGTGCCAGCAGTTCGAGGGGACTAGCGGGAGTATACGAGCAGTACTTC
cdr3_aa: CASSSRGLAGVYEQYF

v_call: TRBV5-1
clone_size: .
d_call: .
j_call: TRBJ2-7
cdr3_nt: TGCGCCAGCAGCATGTCGAGCTACGAGCAGTACTTC
cdr3_aa: CASSMSSYEQYF

v_call: TRBV9
clone_size: .
d_call: TRBD2
j_call: TRBJ2-7
cdr3_nt: TGTGCCAGCAGCGAGACTAGCGGGAGTCACTACGAGCAGTACTTC
cdr3_aa: CASSETSGSHYEQYF

v_call: TRBV19
clone_size: .
d_call: TRBD2
j_call: TRBJ2-2
cdr3_nt: TGTGCCAGTCGACTAGCGGGAGGGCCAGTGGACACCGGGGAGCTGTTTTTT
cdr3_aa: CASRLAGGPVDTGELFF

v_call: TRBV19
clone_size: .
d_call: TRBD1
j_call: TRBJ2-7
cdr3_nt: TGTGCCAGTAGTCCCGACAGGGGGGACGAGCAGTACTTC
cdr3_aa: CASSPDRGDEQYF

v_call: TRBV6-5
clone_size: .
d_call: TRBD1
j_call: TRBJ1-2
cdr3_nt: TGTGCCAGCAGTTACTCGGGACAGGGGGCGCCCGGCTACACCTTC
cdr3_aa: CASSYSGQGAPGYTF

v_call: TRBV10-3
clone_size: once
d_call: .
j_call: TRBJ2-7
cdr3_nt: TGTGCCATCAGTTCCGGACTACCCAGCTCCTACGAGCAGTACTTC
cdr3_aa: CAISSGLPSSYEQYF

v_call: TRBV6-5
clone_size: .
d_call: .
j_call: TRBJ1-6
cdr3_nt: TGTGCCAGCAGTTACTTTGACAGTGCCTCCCCCCCCCTCCACTTT
cdr3_aa: CASSYFDSASPPLHF

v_call: TRBV29-1
clone_size: .
d_call: .
j_call: TRBJ2-1
cdr3_nt: TGCAGCGTGGAAAAGGACAGCTTCCCTTCCTACAATGAGCAGTTCTTC
cdr3_aa: CSVEKDSFPSYNEQFF

v_call: TRBV5-1
clone_size: .
d_call: .
j_call: TRBJ1-3
cdr3_nt: TGCGCCAGCAGCTTGGAATCTCCGGGCTCTGGAAACACCATATATTTT
cdr3_aa: CASSLESPGSGNTIYF

v_call: TRBV6-1
clone_size: .
d_call: .
j_call: TRBJ1-1
cdr3_nt: TGTGCCAGCAGTGACGTACAATCCATGAACACTGAAGCTTTCTTT
cdr3_aa: CASSDVQSMNTEAFF

v_call: TRBV6-1
clone_size: .
d_call: .
j_call: TRBJ2-7
cdr3_nt: TGTGCCAGCAGCGAAACCGGGACTCCCCCCTACGAGCAGTACTTC
cdr3_aa: CASSETGTPPYEQYF

v_call: TRBV18
clone_size: .
d_call: .
j_call: TRBJ1-2
cdr3_nt: TGTGCCAGCTCACCACAGGACTTAAGGGGGTCCGGCTACACCTTC
cdr3_aa: CASSPQDLRGSGYTF

v_call: TRBV27
clone_size: .
d_call: .
j_call: TRBJ2-6
cdr3_nt: TGTGCCAGCAGTTTGGAGGGAGAGGCCAACGTCCTGACTTTC
cdr3_aa: CASSLEGEANVLTF

v_call: TRBV5-1
clone_size: few
d_call: .
j_call: TRBJ2-1
cdr3_nt: TGCGCCAGCAGCTCGGCCGGGGGATACAATGAGCAGTTCTTC
cdr3_aa: CASSSAGGYNEQFF

v_call: TRBV25-1
clone_size: .
d_call: TRBD1
j_call: TRBJ2-6
cdr3_nt: TGTGCCAGCAGAGGACCGGGACAGGCCCCCTCTGGGGCCAACGTCCTGACTTTC
cdr3_aa: CASRGPGQAPSGANVLTF

v_call: TRBV7-8
clone_size: .
d_call: .
j_call: TRBJ2-7
cdr3_nt: TGTGCCAGCAGCTTAGGCCTGACAGCCACCTACGAGCAGTACTTC
cdr3_aa: CASSLGLTATYEQYF

v_call: TRBV30
clone_size: .
d_call: .
j_call: TRBJ2-2
cdr3_nt: TGTGCCTGGAGTGCAACGGGGAACACCGGGGAGCTGTTTTTT
cdr3_aa: CAWSATGNTGELFF

v_call: TRBV5-1
clone_size: few
d_call: TRBD1
j_call: TRBJ1-5
cdr3_nt: TGCGCCAGCAGCTTTTTGCCGTCCACAGGGGATAGCAATCAGCCCCAGCATTTT
cdr3_aa: CASSFLPSTGDSNQPQHF

v_call: TRBV7-9
clone_size: .
d_call: .
j_call: TRBJ1-1
cdr3_nt: TGTGCCAGCAGCTTAGCAAGGGCGGCGGGAGCTTTCTTT
cdr3_aa: CASSLARAAGAFF

v_call: TRBV5-1
clone_size: .
d_call: .
j_call: TRBJ1-1
cdr3_nt: TGCGCCACCTCAAGGTATCCGGGACAGAACACTGAAGCTTTCTTT
cdr3_aa: CATSRYPGQNTEAFF

v_call: TRBV2
clone_size: .
d_call: TRBD1
j_call: TRBJ2-1
cdr3_nt: TGTGCCACCTCCCGGGACAGGGTACACAATGAGCAGTTCTTC
cdr3_aa: CATSRDRVHNEQFF

v_call: TRBV6-5
clone_size: once
d_call: TRBD2
j_call: TRBJ2-7
cdr3_nt: TGTGCCACCCGCGGGGGGGAGTATCGCGAGCAGTACTTC
cdr3_aa: CATRGGEYREQYF

v_call: TRBV30
clone_size: .
d_call: .
j_call: TRBJ1-2
cdr3_nt: TGTGCCTGGAGTGTCGGGGATCGGAACTATGGCTACACCTTC
cdr3_aa: CAWSVGDRNYGYTF

v_call: TRBV6-5
clone_size: .
d_call: .
j_call: TRBJ1-2
cdr3_nt: TGTGCCAGCAGTTATGAGGGTACGCGTGGCTACACCTTC
cdr3_aa: CASSYEGTRGYTF

v_call: TRBV6-5
clone_size: .
d_call: TRBD1
j_call: TRBJ2-1
cdr3_nt: TGTGCCAGCGGCCAGACAGGGGTTCGCAATGAGCAGTTCTTC
cdr3_aa: CASGQTGVRNEQFF

v_call: TRBV6-1
clone_size: .
d_call: .
j_call: TRBJ2-5
cdr3_nt: TGTGCCAGCAGTGAAGCGGGGAGGGGGACCATTATGCGGTCACAAGAGACCCAGTACTTC
cdr3_aa: CASSEAGRGTIMRSQETQYF

v_call: TRBV7-9
clone_size: .
d_call: .
j_call: TRBJ2-7
cdr3_nt: TGTGCCAGCAGCTTCTCGACTCGCGAGCAGTACTTC
cdr3_aa: CASSFSTREQYF

v_call: TRBV6-6
clone_size: .
d_call: .
j_call: TRBJ2-1
cdr3_nt: TGTGCCAGCAGTTCCCGACAGACTGGGTTCTACAATGAGCAGTTCTTC
cdr3_aa: CASSSRQTGFYNEQFF

v_call: TRBV7-9
clone_size: .
d_call: .
j_call: TRBJ2-7
cdr3_nt: TGTGCCAGCAGCCAGAGGAGTGCGCTCGAGCAGTACTTC
cdr3_aa: CASSQRSALEQYF

v_call: TRBV5-6
clone_size: .
d_call: TRBD2
j_call: TRBJ2-3
cdr3_nt: TGTGCCAGCAGCGGGACTAGCGGGGCCACTAGCACAGATACGCAGTATTTT
cdr3_aa: CASSGTSGATSTDTQYF

v_call: TRBV5-4
clone_size: .
d_call: TRBD2
j_call: TRBJ2-7
cdr3_nt: TGTGCCAGCAGCTTGGGGGCTAGCGGGAGGGCCTACGAGCAGTACTTC
cdr3_aa: CASSLGASGRAYEQYF

v_call: TRBV6-5
clone_size: .
d_call: TRBD2
j_call: TRBJ2-1
cdr3_nt: TGTGCCAGTACCCTAACTAGCGGGAGTCCGGATGAGCAGTTCTTC
cdr3_aa: CASTLTSGSPDEQFF

v_call: TRBV5-1
clone_size: .
d_call: TRBD2
j_call: TRBJ2-1
cdr3_nt: TGCGCCAGCCAGCCCCATGCCGGCAGCGGGAACAATGAGCAGTTCTTC
cdr3_aa: CASQPHAGSGNNEQFF

v_call: TRBV28
clone_size: .
d_call: .
j_call: TRBJ2-7
cdr3_nt: TGTGCCACCAACGCCGGGACTTCCTCCGAGCAGTACTTC
cdr3_aa: CATNAGTSSEQYF